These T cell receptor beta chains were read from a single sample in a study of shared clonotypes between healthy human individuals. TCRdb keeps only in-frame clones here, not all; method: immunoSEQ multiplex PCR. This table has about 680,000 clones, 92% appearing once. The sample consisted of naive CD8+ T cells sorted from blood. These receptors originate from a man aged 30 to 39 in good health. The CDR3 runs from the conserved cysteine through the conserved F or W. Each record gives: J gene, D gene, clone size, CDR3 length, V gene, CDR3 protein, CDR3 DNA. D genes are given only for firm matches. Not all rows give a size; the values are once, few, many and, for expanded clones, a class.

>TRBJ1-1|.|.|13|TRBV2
CARQETVNTEAFF
TGTGCCAGGCAAGAGACAGTGAACACTGAAGCTTTCTTT
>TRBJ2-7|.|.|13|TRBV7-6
CASSLAGTNEQYF
TGTGCCAGCAGCTTAGCGGGGACCAACGAGCAGTACTTC
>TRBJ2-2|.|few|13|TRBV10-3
CATCGTDTGELFF
TGTGCCACGTGCGGGACAGACACCGGGGAGCTGTTTTTT
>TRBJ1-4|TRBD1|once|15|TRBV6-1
CASSEWTGLNEKLFF
TGTGCCAGCAGTGAGTGGACAGGGCTTAATGAAAAACTGTTTTTT
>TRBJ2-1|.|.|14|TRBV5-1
CASSLSYSYNEQFF
TGCGCCAGCAGCTTAAGTTACAGCTACAATGAGCAGTTCTTC
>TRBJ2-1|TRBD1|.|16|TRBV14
CASSQEWTGAYNEQFF
TGTGCCAGCAGCCAAGAATGGACAGGGGCCTACAATGAGCAGTTCTTC
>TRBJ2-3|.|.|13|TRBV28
CASSQDGTDTQYF
TGTGCCAGCAGCCAGGACGGCACAGATACGCAGTATTTT
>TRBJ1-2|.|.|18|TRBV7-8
CASSSNPAGNLANYGYTF
TGTGCCAGCAGCTCCAACCCTGCAGGAAACCTTGCTAACTATGGCTACACCTTC
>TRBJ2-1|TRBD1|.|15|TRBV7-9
CASSPRDRRFDEQFF
TGTGCCAGCAGCCCCCGGGACAGGCGTTTCGATGAGCAGTTCTTC
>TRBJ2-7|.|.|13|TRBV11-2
CASSFRGRYEQYF
TGTGCCAGCAGTTTTAGGGGACGATACGAGCAGTACTTC
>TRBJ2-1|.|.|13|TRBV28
CASSLFRVDEQFF
TGTGCCAGCAGTTTATTCAGGGTCGATGAGCAGTTCTTC
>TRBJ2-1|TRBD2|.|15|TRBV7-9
CASSSSGRSDNEQFF
TGTGCCAGCAGCTCTAGCGGGAGGAGTGACAATGAGCAGTTCTTC
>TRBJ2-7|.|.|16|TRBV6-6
CASSYVPGRVGDEQYF
TGTGCCAGCAGTTACGTCCCAGGAAGGGTAGGCGACGAGCAGTACTTC
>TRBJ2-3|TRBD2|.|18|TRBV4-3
CASSQVLRAGEDTDTQYF
TGCGCCAGCAGCCAAGTCCTACGAGCGGGAGAAGACACAGATACGCAGTATTTT
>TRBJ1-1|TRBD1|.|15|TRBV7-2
CASSPLTGEVFAAFF
TGTGCCAGCAGCCCTCTGACAGGGGAAGTATTTGCAGCTTTCTTT
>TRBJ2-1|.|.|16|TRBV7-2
CASSPMWASNRDEQFF
TGTGCCAGCAGCCCGATGTGGGCCTCTAACAGGGATGAGCAGTTCTTC
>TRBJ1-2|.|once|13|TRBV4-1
CASSQVLVSGYTF
TGCGCCAGCAGCCAAGTCCTTGTGTCTGGCTACACCTTC
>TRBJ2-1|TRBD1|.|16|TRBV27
CASSPRGQSSYNEQFF
TGTGCCAGCAGTCCCCGGGGACAGAGCTCCTACAATGAGCAGTTCTTC
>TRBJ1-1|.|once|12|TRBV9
CASSTPGPEAFF
TGTGCCAGCAGCACACCGGGTCCTGAAGCTTTCTTT
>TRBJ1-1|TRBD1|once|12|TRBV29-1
CSVGDRVPEAFF
TGCAGCGTCGGGGACAGGGTGCCTGAAGCTTTCTTT
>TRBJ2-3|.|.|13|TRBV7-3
CASSSTATDTQYF
TGTGCCAGCAGCTCTACCGCTACAGATACGCAGTATTTT
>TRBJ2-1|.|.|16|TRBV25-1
CASSDKVNGSYNEQFF
TGTGCCAGCAGTGATAAGGTGAATGGGTCCTACAATGAGCAGTTCTTC
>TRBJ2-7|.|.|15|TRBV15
CATSRASGSIYEQYF
TGTGCCACCAGCAGAGCGTCGGGGTCCATATACGAGCAGTACTTC
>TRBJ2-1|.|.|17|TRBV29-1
CSVEGLERGKGLNEQFF
TGCAGCGTTGAAGGGTTGGAGCGAGGAAAAGGGCTCAATGAGCAGTTCTTC
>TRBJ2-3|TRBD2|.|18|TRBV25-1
CASSVALTSGAPTDTQYF
TGTGCCAGCAGTGTGGCCCTGACTAGCGGAGCCCCCACAGATACGCAGTATTTT
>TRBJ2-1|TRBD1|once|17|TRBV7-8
CASSLAHQLTGGNEQFF
TGTGCCAGCAGCTTAGCACATCAACTGACAGGGGGCAATGAGCAGTTCTTC